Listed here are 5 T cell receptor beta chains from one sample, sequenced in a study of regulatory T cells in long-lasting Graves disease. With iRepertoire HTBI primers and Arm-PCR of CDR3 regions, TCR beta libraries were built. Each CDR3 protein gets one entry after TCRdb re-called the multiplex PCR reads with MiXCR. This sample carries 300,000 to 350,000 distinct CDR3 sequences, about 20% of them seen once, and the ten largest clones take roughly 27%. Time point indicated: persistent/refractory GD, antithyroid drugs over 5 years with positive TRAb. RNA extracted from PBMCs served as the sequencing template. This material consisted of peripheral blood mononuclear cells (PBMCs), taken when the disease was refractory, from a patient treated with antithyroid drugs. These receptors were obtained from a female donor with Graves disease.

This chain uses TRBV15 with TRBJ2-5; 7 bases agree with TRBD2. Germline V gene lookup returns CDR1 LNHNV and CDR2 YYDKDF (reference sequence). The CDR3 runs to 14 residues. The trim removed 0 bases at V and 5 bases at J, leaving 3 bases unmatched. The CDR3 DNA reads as TGTGCCACCAGCAGAGATCAGGGAGGGGAGACCCAGTACTTC. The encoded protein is CATSRDQGGETQYF.

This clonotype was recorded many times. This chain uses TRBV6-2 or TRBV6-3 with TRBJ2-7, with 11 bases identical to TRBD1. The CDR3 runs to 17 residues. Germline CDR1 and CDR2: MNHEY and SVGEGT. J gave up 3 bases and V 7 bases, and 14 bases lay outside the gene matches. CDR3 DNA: TGTGCCAGCAACACCCCTTTTACCGGGACAGGGGGCTACGAGCAGTACTTC. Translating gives CASNTPFTGTGGYEQYF.

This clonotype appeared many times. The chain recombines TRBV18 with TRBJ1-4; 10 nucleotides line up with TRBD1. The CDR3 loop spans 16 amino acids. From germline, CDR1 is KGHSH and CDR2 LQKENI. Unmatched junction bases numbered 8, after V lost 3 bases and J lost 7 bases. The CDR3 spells CASSPRGTGAAEKLFF. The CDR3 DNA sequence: TGTGCCAGCTCACCGCGCGGGACAGGGGCGGCTGAAAAACTGTTTTTT.

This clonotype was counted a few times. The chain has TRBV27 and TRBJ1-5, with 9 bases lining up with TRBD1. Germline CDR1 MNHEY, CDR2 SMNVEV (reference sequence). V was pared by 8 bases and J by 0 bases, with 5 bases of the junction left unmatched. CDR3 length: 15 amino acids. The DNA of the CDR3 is TGTGCCAGCCGCGGGACAGGGAGTAGCAATCAGCCCCAGCATTTT. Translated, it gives CASRGTGSSNQPQHF.

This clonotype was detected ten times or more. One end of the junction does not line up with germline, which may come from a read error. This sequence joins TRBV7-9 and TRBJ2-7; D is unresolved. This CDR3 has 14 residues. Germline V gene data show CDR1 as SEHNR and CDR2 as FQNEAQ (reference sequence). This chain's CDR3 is CASSLGLRSYEQYF. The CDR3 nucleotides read TGTGCTAGCAGCCTGGGGTTAAGGAGCTACGAGCAGTACTTC. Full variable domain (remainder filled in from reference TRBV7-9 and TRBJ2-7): DTGVSQNPRHKITKRGQNVTFRCDPISEHNRLYWYRQTLGQGPEFLTYFQNEAQLEKSRLLSDRFSAERPKGSFSTLEIQRTEQGDSAMYLCASSLGLRSYEQYFGPGTRLTVT.